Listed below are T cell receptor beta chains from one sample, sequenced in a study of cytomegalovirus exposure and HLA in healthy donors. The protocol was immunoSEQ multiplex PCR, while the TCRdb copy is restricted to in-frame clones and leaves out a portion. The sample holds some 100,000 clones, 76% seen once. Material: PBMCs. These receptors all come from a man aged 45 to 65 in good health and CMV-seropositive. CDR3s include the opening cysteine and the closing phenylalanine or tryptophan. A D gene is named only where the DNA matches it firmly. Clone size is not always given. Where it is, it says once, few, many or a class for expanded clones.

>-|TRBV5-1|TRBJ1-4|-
TGCGCCAGCAGCTCCGGGCGGAGCGGGAGTGTTGGTGAAAAACTGTTTTTT
CASSSGRSGSVGEKLFF
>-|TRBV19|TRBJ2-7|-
TGTGCCAGTAGCCCTCGAGTGCGGGACCCCTACGAGCAGTACTTC
CASSPRVRDPYEQYF
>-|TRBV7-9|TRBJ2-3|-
TGTGCCAGCAGCTTAGCGGGTAGCGTCACAGATACGCAGTATTTT
CASSLAGSVTDTQYF
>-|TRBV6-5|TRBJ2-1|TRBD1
TGTGCCAGCAGTTACGAGACAGGGAGAGCTTACAATGAGCAGTTCTTC
CASSYETGRAYNEQFF
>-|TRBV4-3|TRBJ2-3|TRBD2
TGCGCCAGCAGCCAAGTTGAAGCGGGGAAAAGCACAGATACGCAGTATTTT
CASSQVEAGKSTDTQYF
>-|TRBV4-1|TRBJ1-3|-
TGCGCCAGCAGCCAAGATCGCAGGGGTGGAAACACCATATATTTT
CASSQDRRGGNTIYF
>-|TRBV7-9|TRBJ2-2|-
TGTGCCAGCGGGACATACACCGGGGAGCTGTTTTTT
CASGTYTGELFF
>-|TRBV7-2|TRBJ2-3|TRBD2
TGTGCCAGCAGAAAAGCGGGGGGCTTGAGCACAGATACGCAGTATTTT
CASRKAGGLSTDTQYF
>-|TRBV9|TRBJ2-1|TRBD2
TGTGCCAGCAGCCCGGGGGCTAGCGGGGGGTTCATTGAGCAGTTCTTC
CASSPGASGGFIEQFF
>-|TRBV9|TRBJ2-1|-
TGTGCCAGCAGCGCGCAGGGATCCCACAATGAGCAGTTCTTC
CASSAQGSHNEQFF
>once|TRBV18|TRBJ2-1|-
TGTGCCAGCTCACCTATCGCAGATGAGCAGTTCTTC
CASSPIADEQFF
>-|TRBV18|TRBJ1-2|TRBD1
TGTGCCAGCTCGTCCTTGGACAGGGGCCAACGTGGCTACACCTTC
CASSSLDRGQRGYTF
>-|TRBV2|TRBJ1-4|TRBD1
TGTGCCAGCAAACAGGGGAATAATGAAAAACTGTTTTTT
CASKQGNNEKLFF
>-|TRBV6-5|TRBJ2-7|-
TGTGCCAGCAGTTCCAACCTAAATGGACACCACTACGAGCGGTACTTC
CASSSNLNGHHYERYF
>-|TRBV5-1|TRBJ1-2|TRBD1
TGCGCCAGCAGCTCCCGGGACAGGGTATCCTATGGCTACACCTTC
CASSSRDRVSYGYTF
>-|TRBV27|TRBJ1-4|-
TGTGCCAGCAGTTTAGGATTCGAGAGGTTAGAAAAACTGTTTTTT
CASSLGFERLEKLFF
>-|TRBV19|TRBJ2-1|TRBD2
TGTGCCAGTCGCCCAACTAGCGGGGCCAACAATGAGCAGTTCTTC
CASRPTSGANNEQFF
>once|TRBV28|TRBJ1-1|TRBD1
TGTGCCAGCAGTTCCCGGACAGGCCGGAGTGGCACTGAAGCTTTCTTT
CASSSRTGRSGTEAFF
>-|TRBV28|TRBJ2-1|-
TGTGCCAGCAGTTCCGCGCCGTCCAATGAGCAGTTCTTC
CASSSAPSNEQFF
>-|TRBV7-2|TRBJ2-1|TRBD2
TGTGCCAGCAGTCGCGGGAGCACGTCCTACAATGAGCAGTTCTTC
CASSRGSTSYNEQFF
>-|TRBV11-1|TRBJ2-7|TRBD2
TGTGCCAGCAGCTTAGGACTAGCGGGACGCTCCTACGAGCAGTACTTC
CASSLGLAGRSYEQYF
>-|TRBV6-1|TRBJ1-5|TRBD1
TGTGCCAGCAGTGAACTAGGGACAGGGGGCAATCAGCCCCAGCATTTT
CASSELGTGGNQPQHF
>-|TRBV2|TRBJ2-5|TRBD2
TGTGCCAGACCGGGACTAGCGGGGGAGCAGTACTTC
CARPGLAGEQYF
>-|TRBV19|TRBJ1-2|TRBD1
TGTGCCAGTAGTACCCCCGGGACAGGGAGGAACTATGGCTACACCTTC
CASSTPGTGRNYGYTF
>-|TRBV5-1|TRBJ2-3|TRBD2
TGCGCCAGCAGCCGGGGGGGAAGTGGCACAGATACGCAGTATTTT
CASSRGGSGTDTQYF
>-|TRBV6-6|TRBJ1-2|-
TGTGCCAGCTCAAATCCGGGACAATTCTATGGCTACACCTTC
CASSNPGQFYGYTF
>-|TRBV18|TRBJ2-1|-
TGTGCCAGCCACCAGGGCGGTGGACATACCTACAATGAGCAGTTCTTC
CASHQGGGHTYNEQFF
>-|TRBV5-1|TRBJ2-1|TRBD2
TGCGCCAGCAGCTCTGGACTAGCGGGAGCACACGGTGAGCAGTTCTTC
CASSSGLAGAHGEQFF
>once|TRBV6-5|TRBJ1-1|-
TGTGCCAGCAGTTGGGGGCGTCGAGTCACTGAAGCTTTCTTT
CASSWGRRVTEAFF
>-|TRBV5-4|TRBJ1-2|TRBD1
TGTGCCAGCAGCTTGGGGGGACAGGATTTTGGCTACACCTTC
CASSLGGQDFGYTF
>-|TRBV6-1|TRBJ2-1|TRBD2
TGTGCCAGCAGCAATAGCGGGAGCTACAATGAGCAGTTCTTC
CASSNSGSYNEQFF
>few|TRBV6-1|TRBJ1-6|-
TGTGCCAGCAGTGAAGCTGGGGGCTCACCCCTCCACTTT
CASSEAGGSPLHF
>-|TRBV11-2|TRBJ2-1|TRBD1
TGTGCCAGCACCGAACAAGCTGGACAGGGATTTTACAATGAGCAGTTCTTC
CASTEQAGQGFYNEQFF
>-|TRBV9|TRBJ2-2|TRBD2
TGTGCCAGCAGCGTTAGCGGGAGGGCGGCTACCGGGGAGCTGTTTTTT
CASSVSGRAATGELFF
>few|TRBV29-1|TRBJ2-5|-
TGCAGCGTTGAAGATCCTACCCAAGAGACCCAGTACTTC
CSVEDPTQETQYF